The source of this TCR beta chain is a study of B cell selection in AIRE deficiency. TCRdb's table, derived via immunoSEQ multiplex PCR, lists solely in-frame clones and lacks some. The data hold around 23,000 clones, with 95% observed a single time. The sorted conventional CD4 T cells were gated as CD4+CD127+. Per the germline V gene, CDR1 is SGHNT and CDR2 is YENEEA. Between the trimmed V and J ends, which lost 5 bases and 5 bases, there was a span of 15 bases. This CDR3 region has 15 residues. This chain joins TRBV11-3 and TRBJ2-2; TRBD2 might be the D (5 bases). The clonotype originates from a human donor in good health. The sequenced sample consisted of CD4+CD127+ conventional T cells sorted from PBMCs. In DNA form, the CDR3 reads TGTGCCAGCAGCCACTACACGGGAAGTACCGGGGAGCTGTTTTTT. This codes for CASSHYTGSTGELFF.